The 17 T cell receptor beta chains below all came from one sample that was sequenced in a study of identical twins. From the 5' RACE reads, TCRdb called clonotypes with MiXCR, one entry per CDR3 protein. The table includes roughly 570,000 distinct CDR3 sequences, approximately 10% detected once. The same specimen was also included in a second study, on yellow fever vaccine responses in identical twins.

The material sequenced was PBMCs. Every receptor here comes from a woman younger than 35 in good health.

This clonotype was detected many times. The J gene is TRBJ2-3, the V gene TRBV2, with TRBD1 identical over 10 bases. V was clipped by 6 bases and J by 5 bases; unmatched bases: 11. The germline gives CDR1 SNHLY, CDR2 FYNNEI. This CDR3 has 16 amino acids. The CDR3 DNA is TGTGCCAGCAGCAGCCGGGACAGGGGTAGGCAAGATACGCAGTATTTT. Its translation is CASSSRDRGRQDTQYF.

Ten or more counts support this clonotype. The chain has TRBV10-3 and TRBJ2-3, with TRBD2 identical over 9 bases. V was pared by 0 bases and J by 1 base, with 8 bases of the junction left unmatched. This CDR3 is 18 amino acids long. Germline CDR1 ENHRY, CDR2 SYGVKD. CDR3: CAISESSGIAGGTDTQYF. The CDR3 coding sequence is TGTGCCATCAGTGAGTCGTCGGGAATAGCGGGGGGCACAGATACGCAGTATTTT.

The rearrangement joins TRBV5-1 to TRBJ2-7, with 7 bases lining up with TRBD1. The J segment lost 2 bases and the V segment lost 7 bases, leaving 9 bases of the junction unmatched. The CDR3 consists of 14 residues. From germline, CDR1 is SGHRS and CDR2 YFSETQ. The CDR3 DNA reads TGCGCCAGCTCGCCCCAGACAGGGCCCTACGAGCAGTACTTC. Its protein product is CASSPQTGPYEQYF.

DNA of the CDR3: TGTGCCAGCAGCTTAGATATGGGCGGGAGCTACGAGCAGTACTTC. Residues: CASSLDMGGSYEQYF. The chain combines TRBV7-2 with TRBJ2-7, with 7 bases matching TRBD2. CDR1 and CDR2 (germline): SGHTA, FQGNSA. V lost 1 base, J lost 3 bases, and 6 bases stayed unmatched. The length of the CDR3 is 15 residues.

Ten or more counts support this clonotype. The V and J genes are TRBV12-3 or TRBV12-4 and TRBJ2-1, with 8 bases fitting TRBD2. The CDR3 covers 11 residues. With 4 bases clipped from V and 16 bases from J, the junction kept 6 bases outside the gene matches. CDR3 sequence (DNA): TGTGCCAGCAGTTCGGGGGGGACGCTTTTCTTC. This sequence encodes CASSSGGTLFF.

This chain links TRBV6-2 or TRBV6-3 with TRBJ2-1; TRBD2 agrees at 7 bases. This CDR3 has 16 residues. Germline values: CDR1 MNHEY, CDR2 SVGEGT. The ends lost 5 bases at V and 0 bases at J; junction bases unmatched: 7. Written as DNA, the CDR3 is TGTGCCAGCAGTGGAGGACTAGTCTCCTCCTACAATGAGCAGTTCTTC. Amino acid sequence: CASSGGLVSSYNEQFF.

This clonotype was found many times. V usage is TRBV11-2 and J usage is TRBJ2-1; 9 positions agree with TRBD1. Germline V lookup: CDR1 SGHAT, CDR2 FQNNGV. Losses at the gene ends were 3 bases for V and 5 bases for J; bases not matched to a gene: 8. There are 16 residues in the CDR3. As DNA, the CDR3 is TGTGCCAGCAGCTTGACCGGGACAGGGAAAAACAATGAGCAGTTCTTC. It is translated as CASSLTGTGKNNEQFF.

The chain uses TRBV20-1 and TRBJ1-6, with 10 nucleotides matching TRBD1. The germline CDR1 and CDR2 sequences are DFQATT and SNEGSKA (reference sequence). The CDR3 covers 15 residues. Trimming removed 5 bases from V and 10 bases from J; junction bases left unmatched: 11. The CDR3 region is CSALPGQGLRSPLHF. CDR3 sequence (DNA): TGCAGTGCTTTGCCGGGACAGGGGTTGAGATCACCCCTCCACTTT.

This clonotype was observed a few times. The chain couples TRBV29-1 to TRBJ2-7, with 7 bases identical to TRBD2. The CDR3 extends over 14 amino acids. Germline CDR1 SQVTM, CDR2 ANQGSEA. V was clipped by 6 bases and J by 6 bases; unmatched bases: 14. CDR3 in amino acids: CSVPGRDRASEQYF. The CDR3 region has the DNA TGCAGCGTACCAGGGAGGGACCGGGCATCCGAGCAGTACTTC.

CDR3 residues: CASRAIEKLFF. CDR3 sequence (DNA): TGTGCCAGCAGGGCAATTGAAAAACTGTTTTTT. The chain links TRBV12-3 or TRBV12-4 to TRBJ1-4, with D unclear. Trimming left V 6 bases short and J 7 bases short, with 6 bases between. This CDR3 has 11 residues.

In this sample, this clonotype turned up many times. CDR3: CAIFSGGYNEQFF. In nucleotides, the CDR3 is TGTGCCATCTTCAGCGGGGGCTACAATGAGCAGTTCTTC. The genes are TRBV10-3 and TRBJ2-1; 8 bases are a match to TRBD2. The CDR3 runs to 13 residues. CDR1 and CDR2 (germline): ENHRY, SYGVKD. Trimming at V came to 8 bases and at J to 3 bases, leaving 3 bases not matched to a gene.

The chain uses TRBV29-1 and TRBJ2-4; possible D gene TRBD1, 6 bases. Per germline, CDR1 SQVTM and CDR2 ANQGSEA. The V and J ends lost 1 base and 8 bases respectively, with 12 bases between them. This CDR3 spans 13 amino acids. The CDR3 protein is CSVEVRTGHIQYF. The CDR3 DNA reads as TGCAGCGTTGAAGTACGCACAGGGCACATTCAGTACTTC.

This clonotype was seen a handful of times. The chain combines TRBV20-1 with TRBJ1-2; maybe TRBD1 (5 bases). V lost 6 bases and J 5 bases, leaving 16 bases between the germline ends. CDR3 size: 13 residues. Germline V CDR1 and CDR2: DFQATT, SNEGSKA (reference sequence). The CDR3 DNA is TGCAGTGCCCGGGACGTAAAGGCTTATGGCTACACCTTC. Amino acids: CSARDVKAYGYTF.

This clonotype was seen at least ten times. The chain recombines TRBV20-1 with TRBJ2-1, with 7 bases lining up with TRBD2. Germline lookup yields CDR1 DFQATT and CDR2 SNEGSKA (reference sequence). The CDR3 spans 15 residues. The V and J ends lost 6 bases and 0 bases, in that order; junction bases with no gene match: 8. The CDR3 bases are TGCAGTGCCATTAGCGGGCTTAGCTCCTACAATGAGCAGTTCTTC. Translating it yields CSAISGLSSYNEQFF.

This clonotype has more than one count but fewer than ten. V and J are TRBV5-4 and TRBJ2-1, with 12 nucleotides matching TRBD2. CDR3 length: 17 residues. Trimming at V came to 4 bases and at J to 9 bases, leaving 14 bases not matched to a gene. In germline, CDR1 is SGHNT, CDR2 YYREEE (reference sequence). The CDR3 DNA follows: TGTGCCAGCAGCCCGCATCCACTAGCGGGAGGAACGAGTGAGCAGTTCTTC. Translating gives CASSPHPLAGGTSEQFF.

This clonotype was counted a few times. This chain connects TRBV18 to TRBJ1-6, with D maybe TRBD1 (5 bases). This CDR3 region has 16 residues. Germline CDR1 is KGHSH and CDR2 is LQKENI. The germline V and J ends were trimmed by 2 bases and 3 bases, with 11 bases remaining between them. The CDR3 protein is CASSPTDSFYNSPLHF. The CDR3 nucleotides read TGTGCCAGCTCACCAACTGACAGTTTCTATAATTCACCCCTCCACTTT.

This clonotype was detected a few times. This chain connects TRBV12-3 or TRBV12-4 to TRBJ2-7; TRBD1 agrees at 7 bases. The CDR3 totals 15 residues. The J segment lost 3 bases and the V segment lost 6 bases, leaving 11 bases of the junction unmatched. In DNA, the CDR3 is TGTGCCAGCAGCGCATCGGACAGGCCCCTCTACGAGCAGTACTTC. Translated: CASSASDRPLYEQYF.